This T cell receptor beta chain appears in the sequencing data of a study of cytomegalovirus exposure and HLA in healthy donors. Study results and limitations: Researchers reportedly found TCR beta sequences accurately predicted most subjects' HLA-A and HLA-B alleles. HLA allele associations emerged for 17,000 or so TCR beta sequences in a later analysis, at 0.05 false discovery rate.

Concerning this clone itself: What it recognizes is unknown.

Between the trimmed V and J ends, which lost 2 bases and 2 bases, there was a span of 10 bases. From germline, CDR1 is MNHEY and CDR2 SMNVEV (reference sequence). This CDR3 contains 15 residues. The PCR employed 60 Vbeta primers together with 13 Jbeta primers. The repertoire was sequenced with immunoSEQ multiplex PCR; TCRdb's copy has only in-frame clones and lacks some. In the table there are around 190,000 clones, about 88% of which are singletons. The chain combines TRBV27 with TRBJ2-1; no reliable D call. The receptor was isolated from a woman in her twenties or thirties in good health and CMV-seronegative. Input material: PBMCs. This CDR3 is CASSLVFSAYNEQFF. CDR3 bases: TGTGCCAGCAGTTTAGTCTTCAGTGCCTACAATGAGCAGTTCTTC.